Following are 30 T cell receptor beta chains from one sample sequenced in a study of OX40 agonist ivuxolimab in advanced cancers. Assay: immunoSEQ multiplex PCR; the TCRdb copy retains only in-frame clones and omits some. The sample has about 33,000 clones; about 81% are singletons. Sequencing was performed on CD4+ or CD8+ T cells sorted from blood, taken in a trial of the OX40 agonist ivuxolimab. The receptors were sampled from an adult with an advanced solid tumor such as melanoma, head and neck, liver or kidney cancer.

This chain links TRBV11-2 with TRBJ2-7; 11 bases align to TRBD2. The CDR3 loop spans 15 amino acids. Unmatched junction bases numbered 6, after V lost 4 bases and J lost 4 bases. The germline CDR1 and CDR2 sequences are SGHAT and FQNNGV. This CDR3 reads CASSYRLAGSYEQYF. The CDR3 coding sequence is TGTGCCAGCAGCTATCGACTAGCGGGATCTTACGAGCAGTACTTC.

CDR3 protein: CASRGAGNQPQHF. CDR3 coding DNA: TGTGCCAGCAGAGGGGCCGGCAATCAGCCCCAGCATTTT. V usage is TRBV6-5 and J usage is TRBJ1-5; tentative D call: TRBD1 (5 bases). The ends were cut back, 6 bases at V and 2 bases at J, with 8 bases in the middle. CDR3 length: 13 amino acids. Germline-derived CDR1 and CDR2 are MNHEY and SVGAGI.

The V gene is TRBV2, the J gene TRBJ2-3; the D gene is possibly TRBD1 (5 bases). The CDR3 is 13 amino acids. V gave up 3 bases and J gave up 5 bases, with 9 bases separating them. Germline CDR1 and CDR2: SNHLY and FYNNEI. CDR3 DNA: TGTGCCAGCAGTGACCAGGGTCAAGATACGCAGTATTTT. This translates into CASSDQGQDTQYF.

This clone is large by share. Here the CDR3 reads CASSLGRDYEQYF. DNA of the CDR3: TGTGCCAGCAGCCTCGGACGGGACTACGAGCAGTACTTC. J is TRBJ2-7 and V is TRBV11-2; D may be TRBD2 (5 bases). The length of the CDR3 is 13 residues. From germline, CDR1 is SGHAT and CDR2 FQNNGV. V was pared by 5 bases and J by 3 bases, with 11 bases between.

V gene TRBV27 combines with J gene TRBJ2-7; 11 bases line up with TRBD2. The CDR3 loop spans 14 amino acids. The V segment lost 5 bases and the J segment 5 bases; nucleotides outside the gene matches: 5. CDR1 and CDR2 (germline): MNHEY, SMNVEV (reference sequence). Here the CDR3 DNA reads TGTGCCAGCAGTCTCACTAGCGGGAGAAACGAGCAGTACTTC. Translated: CASSLTSGRNEQYF.

The chain joins TRBV27 to TRBJ2-7; D perhaps matches TRBD1 (5 bases). V gave up 8 bases and J gave up 7 bases, with 21 bases separating them. Per germline, CDR1 MNHEY and CDR2 SMNVEV (reference sequence). The CDR3 is 14 residues long. The CDR3 spells CASSSPGQGQEQYF. CDR3 coding DNA: TGTGCCAGCTCATCCCCCGGCCAGGGCCAAGAGCAGTACTTC.

The chain is built from TRBV27 and TRBJ2-7, with D possibly being TRBD1 (6 bases). The CDR3 runs to 14 residues. Per germline, CDR1 MNHEY and CDR2 SMNVEV (reference sequence). The ends were cut back, 6 bases at V and 0 bases at J, with 12 bases in the middle. The CDR3 is CASRPGHRSYEQYF. In DNA, the CDR3 is TGTGCCAGCAGACCGGGACACCGCTCCTACGAGCAGTACTTC.

The rearrangement uses TRBV5-4 and TRBJ1-1; 11 bases fit TRBD1. The germline V gene has CDR1 SGHNT and CDR2 YYREEE (reference sequence). The CDR3 extends over 16 amino acids. Losses at the gene ends were 4 bases for V and 1 base for J; bases not matched to a gene: 6. CDR3 sequence (DNA): TGTGCCAGCAGCCGCGGACAGGGGGCGAGGAACACTGAAGCTTTCTTT. It codes for CASSRGQGARNTEAFF.

The chain employs TRBV9 and TRBJ1-1; tentatively, D is TRBD1 (6 bases). Trimming stripped 3 bases from V and 2 bases from J, with 14 bases between. Germline CDR1 and CDR2: SGDLS and YYNGEE. The CDR3 consists of 15 residues. The CDR3 here is CASSGSRGLNTEAFF. The CDR3 coding sequence is TGTGCCAGCAGCGGTAGCAGGGGCCTTAACACTGAAGCTTTCTTT.

This sequence joins TRBV11-3 and TRBJ2-7; no clear D. Germline V lookup: CDR1 SGHNT, CDR2 YENEEA. The CDR3 spans 12 residues. The V gene lost 2 bases and the J gene lost 8 bases, with 10 bases spanning the gap. CDR3 in amino acids: CASSLLQLKQYF. The CDR3 DNA is TGTGCCAGCAGCTTATTACAATTAAAGCAGTACTTC.

This rearrangement joins TRBV5-1 to TRBJ1-1; D not certain. Trimming took 0 bases from V and 5 from J, leaving 14 bases between them. The germline V gene encodes CDR1 SGHRS and CDR2 YFSETQ. This CDR3 spans 15 amino acids. CDR3 residues: CASSLGISRRTEAFF. The CDR3 DNA reads as TGCGCCAGCAGCTTGGGAATATCGAGGAGAACTGAAGCTTTCTTT. Drawing the rest from reference TRBV5-1 and TRBJ1-1, the complete variable domain is KAGVTQTPRYLIKTRGQQVTLSCSPISGHRSVSWYQQTPGQGLQFLFEYFSETQRNKGNFPGRFSGRQFSNSRSEMNVSTLELGDSALYLCASSLGISRRTEAFFGQGTRLTVV.

The V call is TRBV7-2, the J call TRBJ2-5; TRBD2 is a possible D gene (5 bases). This CDR3 is built from 15 residues. Trimming shortened V by 0 bases and J by 5 bases, and 13 bases separated the two germline ends. Germline-derived CDR1 and CDR2 are SGHTA and FQGNSA. CDR3 sequence reads: CASSLATHRRETQYF. The CDR3 region has the DNA TGTGCCAGCAGCTTAGCGACCCATAGGAGGGAGACCCAGTACTTC.

The gene calls are TRBV25-1 and TRBJ1-2; D unclear. The length of the CDR3 is 14 residues. V was pared by 2 bases and J by 5 bases, with 12 bases between. The V gene's germline CDR1 is MGHDK and CDR2 SYGVNS. The CDR3 nucleotides are TGTGCCAGCAGTGAAGGTTCAGGATTTTATGGCTACACCTTC. It encodes CASSEGSGFYGYTF.

This clone was detected a few times. CDR3 in amino acids: CASSYMRDTYNEQFF. The DNA for the CDR3 is TGTGCCAGCAGTTACATGAGGGACACCTACAATGAGCAGTTCTTC. This chain connects TRBV6-5 to TRBJ2-1; a weak D match, TRBD1 (6 bases). Looked up from germline, CDR1 is MNHEY and CDR2 is SVGAGI. Trimming pared 2 bases from V and 2 bases from J, leaving 10 bases between. The CDR3 is 15 amino acids.

This chain uses TRBV7-9 with TRBJ1-2; no clear D gene. The CDR3 spans 12 residues. Trimming removed 5 bases at V and 6 bases at J, with 10 bases between. CDR1 is SEHNR, CDR2 FQNEAQ, per germline (reference sequence). The CDR3 is CASSPPTHGYTF. In nucleotides, the CDR3 is TGTGCCAGCAGCCCGCCGACGCATGGCTACACCTTC.

This clone came up once. The chain combines TRBV7-8 with TRBJ2-3, with a possible D match to TRBD1 (5 bases). The CDR3 totals 15 residues. Germline-derived CDR1 and CDR2 are SGHVS and FQNEAQ. V was clipped by 5 bases and J by 1 base, with 13 bases between them. The DNA of the CDR3 is TGTGCCAGCAGCCAAGGGTGGGGCGGCACAGATACGCAGTATTTT. Protein: CASSQGWGGTDTQYF.

V gene TRBV7-9 combines with J gene TRBJ2-3; TRBD1 is a possible D gene (5 bases). The CDR3 is 13 amino acids. Trimming left V 10 bases short and J 4 bases short, with 15 bases between. In germline, CDR1 is SEHNR, CDR2 FQNEAQ (reference sequence). CDR3 region: CATRAPRADTQYF. CDR3 coding DNA: TGTGCCACCCGAGCCCCCAGGGCAGATACGCAGTATTTT.

The rearrangement uses TRBV11-2 and TRBJ2-5; D is undetermined. The germline V and J ends were trimmed by 1 base and 11 bases, with 14 bases remaining between them. There are 13 residues in the CDR3. The germline V gene has CDR1 SGHAT and CDR2 FQNNGV. The CDR3 sequence is CASSLGAALVQYF. The DNA for the CDR3 is TGTGCCAGCAGCTTAGGGGCGGCCTTGGTGCAGTACTTC. Drawing the rest from reference TRBV11-2 and TRBJ2-5, the complete variable domain is EAGVAQSPRYKIIEKRQSVAFWCNPISGHATLYWYQQILGQGPKLLIQFQNNGVVDDSQLPKDRFSAERLKGVDSTLKIQPAKLEDSAVYLCASSLGAALVQYFGPGTRLLVL.

The V call is TRBV7-2, the J call TRBJ2-1; a possible D gene is TRBD2 (7 bases). The V end was cut by 1 base, the J end by 9 bases, with 22 bases between. Germline CDR1 and CDR2: SGHTA and FQGNSA. The CDR3 sequence is 17 residues long. The CDR3 bases are TGTGCCAGCAGCTTAGAATTGATCGGGGGGCCATACGGTGAGCAGTTCTTC. Translating gives CASSLELIGGPYGEQFF.

The count of this clone is one. The genes are TRBV27 and TRBJ2-7; no definite D call. Trimming removed 4 bases from V and 3 bases from J, with 13 bases in between. There are 14 residues in the CDR3. CDR1 and CDR2 (germline): MNHEY, SMNVEV (reference sequence). CDR3 region: CASSSPGKDYEQYF. The CDR3 coding sequence is TGTGCCAGCAGTTCCCCAGGTAAAGACTACGAGCAGTACTTC.

This chain links TRBV5-1 with TRBJ2-2; 7 positions match TRBD2. Germline CDR1 reads SGHRS; CDR2 reads YFSETQ. CDR3 length: 16 amino acids. V shed 0 bases, J shed 3 bases, and the junction held 5 bases outside the gene matches. The CDR3 is CASSLESGTYTGELFF. DNA for the CDR3: TGCGCCAGCAGCTTGGAGAGCGGGACCTACACCGGGGAGCTGTTTTTT.

The chain is built from TRBV29-1 and TRBJ1-2; no clear D gene. The CDR3 is made up of 15 amino acids. The V gene's germline CDR1 is SQVTM and CDR2 ANQGSEA. V lost 4 bases and J lost 0, with 15 bases in between. CDR3: CSVVALGFSNYGYTF. The CDR3 DNA reads as TGCAGCGTTGTAGCCCTGGGCTTCTCTAACTATGGCTACACCTTC.

This chain joins TRBV5-4 and TRBJ1-2; the match to TRBD1 covers 7 bases. The CDR3 has 13 amino acids. CDR1 and CDR2 (germline): SGHNT, YYREEE (reference sequence). J lost 8 bases, V lost 4 bases, and 8 bases had no gene match. DNA for the CDR3: TGTGCCAGCAGCCCCGACAGGGTAAAAGGCTACACCTTC. It codes for CASSPDRVKGYTF.

The chain links TRBV28 to TRBJ2-1, with 14 bases fitting TRBD2. V lost 3 bases, J lost 4 bases, and 8 bases stayed unmatched. CDR1 MDHEN and CDR2 SYDVKM come from the germline V gene. The CDR3 sequence is 18 residues long. The CDR3 DNA follows: TGTGCCAGCAGTTTTCCAGCCCGACTAGCGGGAGGGTACAATGAGCAGTTCTTC. Protein sequence: CASSFPARLAGGYNEQFF.

The V gene is TRBV29-1, the J gene TRBJ1-2, with D perhaps matching TRBD1 (5 bases). The CDR3 is 13 residues long. Trimming shortened V by 0 bases and J by 6 bases, and 11 bases separated the two germline ends. Germline values: CDR1 SQVTM, CDR2 ANQGSEA. The CDR3 bases are TGCAGCGTTGAAGATCGGACACTCCATGGCTACACCTTC. Residues: CSVEDRTLHGYTF.

J is TRBJ1-6 and V is TRBV9; 10 bases match TRBD1. The CDR3 loop spans 20 amino acids. V dropped 0 bases and J dropped 14; count of bases not matched to a gene: 23. CDR1 is SGDLS and CDR2 is YYNGEE in the germline V gene. This chain's CDR3 is CASSVGVFGTGVYRPPTLHF. CDR3 bases: TGTGCCAGCAGCGTAGGGGTGTTTGGGACAGGGGTTTACCGTCCCCCCACCCTCCACTTT. Full variable domain (remainder filled in from reference TRBV9 and TRBJ1-6): DSGVTQTPKHLITATGQRVTLRCSPRSGDLSVYWYQQSLDQGLQFLIQYYNGEERAKGNILERFSAQQFPDLHSELNLSSLELGDSALYFCASSVGVFGTGVYRPPTLHFGNGTRLTVT.

The rearrangement links TRBV4-1 to TRBJ1-6; 7 nucleotides line up with TRBD1. The CDR3 is 16 amino acids. Germline assignment: CDR1 MGHRA and CDR2 YSYEKL. The V segment lost 0 bases and the J segment 6 bases; nucleotides outside the gene matches: 5. Here the CDR3 reads CASSQDASGGNSPLHF. The DNA for the CDR3 is TGCGCCAGCAGCCAAGATGCCTCAGGGGGTAATTCACCCCTCCACTTT.

This clone was observed a single time. The chain employs TRBV6-6 and TRBJ2-7; TRBD1 matches 8 bases. Germline CDR1 is MNHNY and CDR2 is SVGAGI (reference sequence). V dropped 2 bases and J dropped 5; count of bases not matched to a gene: 5. The CDR3 covers 14 residues. CDR3 nucleotide sequence: TGTGCCAGCAGTTACACCGGACAGGGCCACGAGCAGTACTTC. Its translation is CASSYTGQGHEQYF.

The chain has TRBV10-3 and TRBJ1-1, with TRBD1 as a possible D gene (6 bases). Germline V lookup: CDR1 ENHRY, CDR2 SYGVKD. V was pared by 2 bases and J by 11 bases, with 24 bases between. The CDR3 consists of 16 residues. The CDR3 nucleotides read TGTGCCATCAGTGAGCCCTATCGGGCAGCGACAGGCTTGGCTTTCTTT. It encodes CAISEPYRAATGLAFF.

The chain employs TRBV30 and TRBJ2-1; D unclear. V lost 8 bases, J lost 10 bases, and 6 bases lay in between. CDR3 length: 8 residues. CDR1 is GTSNPN and CDR2 is SVGIG in the germline V gene (reference sequence). CDR3 in amino acids: CAAGEQFF. Here the CDR3 DNA reads TGTGCCGCCGGAGAGCAGTTCTTC.